Shown below are 13 T cell receptor beta chains from a single sample sequenced in a study of blood T cell repertoires in COVID-19. Data came from immunoSEQ multiplex PCR; TCRdb stores just in-frame clones and leaves some out. The sample comprises 350,000 to 400,000 clones, more than 75% of which are singletons, and more than 0.85% rests with the top ten. Sequencing input: PBMCs or T cells enriched from blood (not recorded which). Source of these receptors: a woman aged 30 to 39 with acute COVID-19.

The J gene is TRBJ2-3, the V gene TRBV19; TRBD2 aligns across 16 bases. The CDR3 has 19 residues. Per the germline V gene, CDR1 is LNHDA and CDR2 is SQIVND (reference sequence). The J segment lost 1 base and the V segment lost 5 bases, leaving 9 bases of the junction unmatched. This CDR3 is CASSGLPGLAGGGTDTQYF. CDR3 DNA: TGTGCCAGTAGTGGGCTCCCGGGACTAGCGGGGGGGGGCACAGATACGCAGTATTTT.

This chain uses TRBV2 with TRBJ2-2; D possibly corresponds to TRBD1 (5 bases). CDR1 and CDR2 from the germline V gene are SNHLY and FYNNEI. CDR3 length: 14 amino acids. V lost 5 bases to trimming and J lost 2 bases, with 9 bases between them. The CDR3 DNA follows: TGTGCCAGCAGTAACGACAGAAACACCGGGGAGCTGTTTTTT. Amino acids: CASSNDRNTGELFF.

This clone was picked up one time. The gene calls are TRBV9 and TRBJ2-3, with 10 bases aligning to TRBD1. The V and J ends lost 2 bases and 0 bases, in that order; junction bases with no gene match: 9. The CDR3 is 18 amino acids. Germline CDR1 reads SGDLS; CDR2 reads YYNGEE. The CDR3 reads CASSVGQGPSVSTDTQYF. CDR3 sequence (DNA): TGTGCCAGCAGCGTGGGACAGGGGCCCTCGGTAAGCACAGATACGCAGTATTTT.

The chain links TRBV4-3 to TRBJ1-1; D gene ambiguous. This CDR3 contains 13 residues. From germline, CDR1 is LGHNA and CDR2 YSLEER. Trimming pared 5 bases from V and 1 base from J, leaving 8 bases between. The CDR3 region has the DNA TGCGCCAGCAGCTATTCGGGGAACACTGAAGCTTTCTTT. Residues: CASSYSGNTEAFF.

The chain employs TRBV20-1 and TRBJ2-3; 9 bases agree with TRBD1. The CDR3 has 15 residues. V shed 3 bases and J 6 bases; nucleotides not matched to a gene: 10. Germline V lookup: CDR1 DFQATT, CDR2 SNEGSKA (reference sequence). The CDR3 nucleotides are TGCAGTGCTAGTTCCGGGACAGGGAGCGTCGATACGCAGTATTTT. Its protein product is CSASSGTGSVDTQYF.

The CDR3 nucleotides read TGCGCCAGCAGCTTGGGGCAGGGAAAGGGGAATGAGCAGTTCTTC. It codes for CASSLGQGKGNEQFF. The rearrangement uses TRBV5-1 and TRBJ2-1; the D gene is possibly TRBD1 (5 bases). V lost 0 bases and J 7 bases, leaving 14 bases between the germline ends. Germline CDR1 and CDR2: SGHRS and YFSETQ. The CDR3 contains 15 residues. Based on the CDR3 plus reference TRBV5-1 and TRBJ2-1, the full variable domain is KAGVTQTPRYLIKTRGQQVTLSCSPISGHRSVSWYQQTPGQGLQFLFEYFSETQRNKGNFPGRFSGRQFSNSRSEMNVSTLELGDSALYLCASSLGQGKGNEQFFGPGTRLTVL.

The V gene is TRBV5-4, the J gene TRBJ2-1; no definite D call. V lost 1 base and J lost 2, with 10 bases in between. The CDR3 is 15 residues long. Germline loops: CDR1 SGHNT, CDR2 YYREEE (reference sequence). CDR3 DNA: TGTGCCAGCAGCTTGATGGAACTACCCTACAATGAGCAGTTCTTC. The encoded protein is CASSLMELPYNEQFF.

The V call is TRBV27, the J call TRBJ2-1; 7 nucleotides align to TRBD2. The CDR3 totals 15 residues. Per germline, CDR1 MNHEY and CDR2 SMNVEV (reference sequence). V lost 7 bases, J lost 8 bases, and 14 bases stayed unmatched. The CDR3 loop reads CASNTGTKPWDEQFF. In nucleotides, the CDR3 is TGTGCCAGCAATACCGGGACTAAACCTTGGGATGAGCAGTTCTTC.

This clone occurred a few times. The V gene is TRBV7-2, the J gene TRBJ2-7; D possibly corresponds to TRBD1 (6 bases). CDR3 size: 14 residues. CDR1 and CDR2 (germline): SGHTA, FQGNSA. The V gene lost 3 bases and the J gene lost 5 bases, with 14 bases spanning the gap. This CDR3 reads CASSFDRLINEQYF. In DNA form, the CDR3 reads TGTGCCAGCAGCTTTGACAGGCTGATTAACGAGCAGTACTTC. The full variable domain, completed using reference TRBV7-2 and TRBJ2-7, is GAGVSQSPSNKVTEKGKDVELRCDPISGHTALYWYRQSLGQGLEFLIYFQGNSAPDKSGLPSDRFSAERTGGSVSTLTIQRTQQEDSAVYLCASSFDRLINEQYFGPGTRLTVT.

The V call is TRBV19, the J call TRBJ2-7, with 12 bases lining up with TRBD2. This CDR3 has 15 amino acids. Per the germline V gene, CDR1 is LNHDA and CDR2 is SQIVND (reference sequence). V trimming: 4 bases; J trimming: 4 bases; junction bases outside the gene matches: 5. The CDR3: CASSTSGTSGYEQYF. As DNA, the CDR3 is TGTGCCAGTAGTACGTCCGGGACTAGCGGGTACGAGCAGTACTTC.

The chain has TRBV7-9 and TRBJ1-1, with 8 bases identical to TRBD1. The length of the CDR3 is 17 residues. Germline assignment: CDR1 SEHNR and CDR2 FQNEAQ (reference sequence). The V and J ends lost 1 base and 1 base, in that order; junction bases with no gene match: 8. CDR3 sequence reads: CASSLGTGIGWNTEAFF. The DNA for the CDR3 is TGTGCCAGCAGCTTAGGGACAGGGATTGGGTGGAACACTGAAGCTTTCTTT.

Details on this clone: The same CDR3 also results from other DNA sequences found in this sample. The chain combines TRBV19 with TRBJ2-3, with 9 bases matching TRBD2. The CDR3 contains 14 residues. CDR1 is LNHDA, CDR2 SQIVND, per germline (reference sequence). With V trimmed by 3 bases and J by 3 bases, 1 base remained unmatched. The CDR3 sequence: CASSISGGTDTQYF. DNA for the CDR3: TGTGCCAGTAGTATTAGCGGGGGTACAGATACGCAGTATTTT.

In DNA form, the CDR3 reads TGTGCCAGCGGAAGACTAGCGGGGGGTTTAGAGACCCAGTACTTC. This encodes CASGRLAGGLETQYF. This sequence joins TRBV19 and TRBJ2-5; 13 nucleotides line up with TRBD2. The CDR3 covers 15 residues. Germline CDR1 reads LNHDA; CDR2 reads SQIVND (reference sequence). The trim removed 9 bases at V and 4 bases at J, leaving 8 bases unmatched.